This entry lists 29 T cell receptor beta chains sequenced from one sample in a study of OX40 agonist ivuxolimab in advanced cancers. Method: immunoSEQ multiplex PCR; TCRdb's copy keeps in-frame clones and lacks some. Found here are about 49,000 clones, around 85% of them singletons; the top ten hold over 50%. The sample was CD4+ or CD8+ T cells sorted from blood, taken in a trial of the OX40 agonist ivuxolimab. These receptor sequences come from an adult with an advanced solid tumor such as melanoma, head and neck, liver or kidney cancer.

The V and J genes are TRBV7-8 and TRBJ1-6; D is unresolved. CDR1 SGHVS and CDR2 FQNEAQ come from the germline V gene. CDR3 size: 18 residues. V was shortened by 1 base and J by 3 bases, with 16 bases between the two germline ends. This CDR3 reads CASSLDSRPIFYNSPLHF. In nucleotides, the CDR3 is TGTGCCAGCAGCTTAGACAGCAGACCTATCTTCTATAATTCACCCCTCCACTTT.

The rearrangement joins TRBV4-1 to TRBJ1-1; D is ambiguous. Trimming stripped 1 base from V and 0 bases from J, with 6 bases between. The V gene's germline CDR1 is MGHRA and CDR2 YSYEKL. The CDR3 length is 14 residues. CDR3 protein: CASSQGRLNTEAFF. The CDR3 nucleotides read TGCGCCAGCAGCCAAGGACGGCTGAACACTGAAGCTTTCTTT.

The chain has TRBV7-9 and TRBJ2-5, with D maybe TRBD1 (6 bases). The J call could be wrong; TRBJ2-7 is a better fit for the DNA end. The germline V gene encodes CDR1 SEHNR and CDR2 FQNEAQ (reference sequence). CDR3 length: 14 amino acids. The DNA for the CDR3 is TGTGCCAGCAGCCACAGGGTCCATGTGTACGAGCAGTACTTC. Translated, it gives CASSHRVHVYEQYF.

J is TRBJ2-7 and V is TRBV29-1, with D hard to call. Germline V gene data show CDR1 as SQVTM and CDR2 as ANQGSEA. This CDR3 spans 11 amino acids. Trimming removed 3 bases from V and 4 bases from J, with 7 bases in between. The CDR3 reads CSVDLNYEQYF. The CDR3 bases are TGCAGCGTTGACCTAAATTACGAGCAGTACTTC.

J is TRBJ2-5 and V is TRBV5-1, with 9 bases matching TRBD1. The germline V gene encodes CDR1 SGHRS and CDR2 YFSETQ. The V gene end was trimmed by 4 bases and the J gene end by 11 bases; junction bases not matched to a gene: 15. This CDR3 contains 15 residues. The CDR3 spells CASSLAYRGQEEQYF. CDR3 sequence (DNA): TGCGCCAGCAGCCTGGCATACAGGGGGCAAGAAGAGCAGTACTTC.

The V call is TRBV6-4, the J call TRBJ2-3, with TRBD2 identical over 7 bases. The CDR3 is 15 amino acids. With V trimmed by 6 bases and J by 2 bases, 8 bases remained unmatched. Germline V gives CDR1 MRHNA, CDR2 SNTAGT. CDR3 in DNA: TGTGCCAGCAGCGCGGCTAGCGGCACCACAGATACGCAGTATTTT. Residues: CASSAASGTTDTQYF.

CDR3 nucleotide sequence: TGTGCCAGTAGTATAGGGCCCACGGCCGGAAACTATGGCTACACCTTC. Its protein is CASSIGPTAGNYGYTF. The chain has TRBV19 and TRBJ1-2; no firm D call. Germline V gene data show CDR1 as LNHDA and CDR2 as SQIVND (reference sequence). This CDR3 has 16 amino acids. Trimming left V 1 base short and J 2 bases short, with 14 bases between.

The J gene is TRBJ2-7, the V gene TRBV7-2, with a possible D match to TRBD2 (5 bases). Trimming stripped 4 bases from V and 9 bases from J, with 13 bases between. Germline CDR1 is SGHTA and CDR2 is FQGNSA. This CDR3 region has 12 residues. The CDR3 DNA reads TGTGCCAGCAGCTCAGCGAGGGCCGGGCAGTACTTC. Translating gives CASSSARAGQYF.

The chain has TRBV30 and TRBJ1-3, with 8 positions matching TRBD1. Germline CDR1 and CDR2: GTSNPN and SVGIG (reference sequence). V trimming: 7 bases; J trimming: 4 bases; junction bases outside the gene matches: 6. The CDR3 consists of 13 residues. The CDR3 nucleotides are TGTGCCTCCGGACAGGGTTCGGGAAACACCATATATTTT. It codes for CASGQGSGNTIYF.

This chain joins TRBV10-2 and TRBJ1-5; TRBD1 matches 9 bases. CDR1 is WSHSY, CDR2 SAAADI, per germline. V was clipped by 3 bases and J by 3 bases; unmatched bases: 3. The CDR3 runs to 15 residues. The CDR3 is CASSDRTGDNQPQHF. The DNA for the CDR3 is TGCGCCAGCAGTGATCGGACAGGGGACAATCAGCCCCAGCATTTT.

The V gene is TRBV2, the J gene TRBJ2-7; TRBD1 agrees at 11 bases. This CDR3 region has 14 residues. J gave up 7 bases and V 5 bases, and 7 bases lay outside the gene matches. CDR1 is SNHLY, CDR2 FYNNEI, per germline. The chain's CDR3 is CASSSGQGVGEQYF. CDR3 bases: TGTGCCAGCAGTTCGGGACAGGGGGTCGGTGAGCAGTACTTC.

The chain uses TRBV7-8 and TRBJ1-1; D is unresolved. The CDR3 consists of 15 residues. Germline V gene lookup returns CDR1 SGHVS and CDR2 FQNEAQ. The ends were cut back, 5 bases at V and 1 base at J, with 14 bases in the middle. The CDR3 sequence is CASSPLLSGNTEAFF. The DNA of the CDR3 is TGTGCCAGCAGCCCACTTCTCTCAGGGAACACTGAAGCTTTCTTT.

For the CDR3, the DNA is TGCAGCGTGCATACTAGCGTTTCCTACGAGCAGTACTTC. This translates into CSVHTSVSYEQYF. The genes are TRBV29-1 and TRBJ2-7; TRBD2 matches 7 bases. The CDR3 is 13 amino acids. The V gene's germline CDR1 is SQVTM and CDR2 ANQGSEA. The ends lost 6 bases at V and 1 base at J; junction bases unmatched: 6.

V gene TRBV6-1 combines with J gene TRBJ1-1; D not certain. The germline V gene encodes CDR1 MNHNS and CDR2 SASEGT. V was shortened by 11 bases and J by 1 base, with 20 bases between the two germline ends. The CDR3 is made up of 15 amino acids. This CDR3 reads CALWEVGAQNTEAFF. The CDR3 nucleotides are TGTGCCCTGTGGGAGGTTGGTGCCCAGAACACTGAAGCTTTCTTT.

In this sample, this clone turned up a few times. In DNA form, the CDR3 reads TGTGCCAGCAGCCGAGGACTAGCGGGGTCAGATACGCAGTATTTT. It translates to CASSRGLAGSDTQYF. The chain has TRBV28 and TRBJ2-3, with 12 positions matching TRBD2. The CDR3 is made up of 15 amino acids. V was pared by 6 bases and J by 4 bases, with 5 bases of the junction left unmatched. In germline, CDR1 is MDHEN, CDR2 SYDVKM.

V is TRBV7-9 and J is TRBJ2-7; D may match TRBD1 or TRBD2 (5 bases each). Trimming removed 4 bases from V and 3 bases from J, with 16 bases in between. This CDR3 contains 15 residues. In germline, CDR1 is SEHNR, CDR2 FQNEAQ (reference sequence). The CDR3 sequence: CASSSRDGRGYEQYF. The CDR3, as DNA: TGTGCCAGCAGCTCAAGGGACGGTCGTGGCTACGAGCAGTACTTC.

The chain recombines TRBV29-1 with TRBJ2-1; TRBD1 is a possible D gene (6 bases). Germline V lookup: CDR1 SQVTM, CDR2 ANQGSEA. The CDR3 runs 16 residues. Trimming removed 4 bases at V and 0 bases at J, with 16 bases between. The CDR3 spells CSVGAGQGSSYNEQFF. The DNA for the CDR3 is TGCAGCGTTGGGGCAGGGCAGGGGAGCTCCTACAATGAGCAGTTCTTC.

The count of this clone is one. The chain carries TRBV5-6 and TRBJ1-1, with 7 bases lining up with TRBD1. J gave up 5 bases and V 6 bases, and 16 bases lay outside the gene matches. This CDR3 spans 16 amino acids. Germline CDR1 reads SGHDT; CDR2 reads YYEEEE. CDR3 residues: CASINPATGRRTEAFF. CDR3 sequence (DNA): TGTGCCAGCATCAACCCGGCGACAGGGCGGCGGACTGAAGCTTTCTTT.

This clone was seen just once. The chain combines TRBV19 with TRBJ1-5; D unclear. CDR1 LNHDA and CDR2 SQIVND come from the germline V gene (reference sequence). The CDR3 has 15 amino acids. V was trimmed by 5 bases and J by 2 bases, leaving 13 bases between them. The CDR3 DNA follows: TGTGCCAGTAGTTCCACCGGGCTCCGCAATCAGCCCCAGCATTTT. This gives the protein CASSSTGLRNQPQHF.

The chain recombines TRBV7-9 with TRBJ1-6; D uncertain. The CDR3 length is 12 residues. V gave up 3 bases and J gave up 8 bases, with 5 bases separating them. Germline CDR1 and CDR2: SEHNR and FQNEAQ (reference sequence). CDR3 residues: CASSFGDSPLHF. DNA of the CDR3: TGTGCCAGCAGCTTTGGGGATTCACCCCTCCACTTT.

V usage is TRBV5-1 and J usage is TRBJ2-5; D is undetermined. The length of the CDR3 is 14 residues. The germline V and J ends were trimmed by 0 bases and 5 bases, with 11 bases remaining between them. CDR1 SGHRS and CDR2 YFSETQ come from the germline V gene. The CDR3 DNA sequence: TGCGCCAGCAGCTTGGAAGTAGGGTACGAGACCCAGTACTTC. Translated: CASSLEVGYETQYF.

The chain recombines TRBV10-1 with TRBJ2-5, with 14 bases fitting TRBD2. CDR1 and CDR2 from the germline V gene are WNHNN and SYGVQD (reference sequence). V shed 0 bases and J 5 bases; nucleotides not matched to a gene: 5. The CDR3 totals 17 residues. The CDR3 DNA follows: TGCGCCAGCAGTGAGTCTGGACTAGCGGGGGGTCGGGAGACCCAGTACTTC. It translates to CASSESGLAGGRETQYF.

CDR3 DNA: TGCGCCAGCAGTGACCCGTACACGACCACTGAAGCTTTCTTT. Translation: CASSDPYTTTEAFF. The chain is built from TRBV10-2 and TRBJ1-1; D unclear. The V gene's germline CDR1 is WSHSY and CDR2 SAAADI. V was trimmed by 3 bases and J by 4 bases, leaving 12 bases between them. The CDR3 extends over 14 amino acids.

The chain has TRBV6-6 and TRBJ2-7; D is ambiguous. The germline CDR1 and CDR2 sequences are MNHNY and SVGAGI (reference sequence). The CDR3 sequence is 13 residues long. Trimming cost V 5 bases and J 3 bases, with 11 bases left between them. CDR3 DNA: TGTGCCAGCAGTCCCCAGGTAGACTACGAGCAGTACTTC. Protein: CASSPQVDYEQYF.

The V call is TRBV19, the J call TRBJ2-3; TRBD2 might be the D (6 bases). Trimming cost V 6 bases and J 5 bases, with 12 bases left between them. In germline, CDR1 is LNHDA, CDR2 SQIVND (reference sequence). The CDR3 totals 13 residues. The CDR3 protein is CASRGVAVDTQYF. CDR3 sequence (DNA): TGTGCCAGTAGGGGGGTAGCGGTAGATACGCAGTATTTT.

This chain links TRBV2 with TRBJ1-5; TRBD1 aligns across 10 bases. The trim removed 4 bases at V and 9 bases at J, leaving 9 bases unmatched. Germline V CDR1 and CDR2: SNHLY, FYNNEI. The CDR3 totals 15 residues. The DNA of the CDR3 is TGTGCCAGCAGTGGACGGGACAGGGGACGGCGGCCCCAGCATTTT. It encodes CASSGRDRGRRPQHF.

This clone was seen a handful of times. This chain uses TRBV9 with TRBJ2-2; tentative D call: TRBD1 (5 bases). V shed 0 bases and J shed 7 bases, with 7 bases lying between them. Germline V gene lookup returns CDR1 SGDLS and CDR2 YYNGEE. This CDR3 is built from 13 residues. The CDR3 DNA sequence: TGTGCCAGCAGCGTAGTTAGGGGCGGGGAGCTGTTTTTT. Residues: CASSVVRGGELFF.

The V call is TRBV19, the J call TRBJ2-5, with 9 positions matching TRBD1. The CDR3 spans 16 residues. From germline, CDR1 is LNHDA and CDR2 SQIVND (reference sequence). With 6 bases clipped from V and 4 bases from J, the junction kept 12 bases outside the gene matches. The CDR3 is CASRRRGQGLAETQYF. The CDR3 DNA is TGTGCCAGTAGGCGCCGGGGACAGGGTCTAGCAGAGACCCAGTACTTC.

The rearrangement joins TRBV9 to TRBJ2-5; the D is unclear. CDR1 and CDR2 from the germline V gene are SGDLS and YYNGEE. CDR3 length: 15 residues. Trimming cost V 0 bases and J 2 bases, with 11 bases left between them. Here the CDR3 DNA reads TGTGCCAGCAGCGTAGGTGGCAGCTTACAAGAGACCCAGTACTTC. Translating it yields CASSVGGSLQETQYF. Full variable domain (remainder filled in from reference TRBV9 and TRBJ2-5): DSGVTQTPKHLITATGQRVTLRCSPRSGDLSVYWYQQSLDQGLQFLIQYYNGEERAKGNILERFSAQQFPDLHSELNLSSLELGDSALYFCASSVGGSLQETQYFGPGTRLLVL.